This TCR beta chain derives from a study of blood T cells in healthy people across ages. The second PCR ran about 6 to 12 cycles with a sample-barcoded 5' primer and J-beta primers. TCRdb analysed the 5' RACE reads with MiXCR anew, one entry per CDR3 protein. The sample holds approximately 2,000,000 distinct CDR3 sequences, 30% to 40% seen once. Trimming pared 0 bases from V and 8 bases from J, leaving 13 bases between. CDR3 size: 14 residues. Germline CDR1 reads MNHNY; CDR2 reads SVGAGI (reference sequence). A word on this clonotype: Its specificity is not known.

The study's findings and limits: TCR beta diversity was tightly associated with the proportion of naive T cells.

Healthy individuals of Caucasian origin from Russia, aged about 6 to 95, served as donors. The chain has TRBV6-6 and TRBJ1-2; maybe TRBD1 (5 bases). This clonotype was obtained from a human donor in good health. The specimen sequenced was blood. The CDR3 DNA follows: TGTGCCAGCAGTTACTCGAACGGGGCGGAAGGCTACACCTTC. Its protein product is CASSYSNGAEGYTF.